The 3 T cell receptor beta chains presented below share a single source sample, sequenced in a study of graft-versus-host responses after intestinal transplantation. Plated together were about 200,000 CFSE-labeled responder cells and about 200,000 irradiated, violet-dye-labeled stimulator cells. Generated by immunoSEQ multiplex PCR, the TCRdb table keeps only in-frame clones and is missing some. Found here are some 14,000 clones, 30% to 40% of them singletons; the top ten hold around 2%. The material was alloreactive CD8+ T cells from a mixed lymphocyte reaction culture, obtained before intestinal transplant. Subset described: CFSE-low proliferating T cells sorted from roughly six-day pre-transplant mixed lymphocyte reaction (GvH or HvG direction). The receptors here all came from a human patient who received an intestinal transplant.

Only a few counts were recorded for this clone. This chain joins TRBV11-2 and TRBJ2-7; 12 bases are shared with TRBD1. Germline V CDR1 and CDR2: SGHAT, FQNNGV. The trim removed 4 bases at V and 4 bases at J, leaving 8 bases unmatched. This CDR3 is built from 16 residues. CDR3: CASSSPGTGGFYEQYF. The CDR3, as DNA: TGTGCCAGCAGCTCACCCGGGACAGGGGGCTTTTACGAGCAGTACTTC.

The sample holds one count of this clone. The chain recombines TRBV4-1 with TRBJ1-2; unclear D gene. This CDR3 is built from 14 residues. The V gene's germline CDR1 is MGHRA and CDR2 YSYEKL. Between the trimmed V and J ends, which lost 0 bases and 6 bases, there was a span of 11 bases. The CDR3, as DNA: TGCGCCAGCAGCCAAGATCCGGGTCTGAATGGCTACACCTTC. It codes for CASSQDPGLNGYTF.

V is TRBV6-5 and J is TRBJ2-7, with a weak D call TRBD1 (5 bases). The germline CDR1 and CDR2 sequences are MNHEY and SVGAGI. This CDR3 comprises 15 residues. Trimming removed 6 bases at V and 2 bases at J, with 17 bases between. The CDR3 loop is CASRDPQGPPYEQYF. In DNA, the CDR3 is TGTGCCAGCAGGGACCCCCAGGGTCCCCCCTACGAGCAGTACTTC.